The T cell receptor beta chain under discussion was sequenced for a study of T cells after yellow fever vaccination. This CDR3 is 15 amino acids long. The J segment lost 3 bases and the V segment lost 5 bases, leaving 8 bases of the junction unmatched. From germline, CDR1 is KGHSH and CDR2 LQKENI. TCRdb reanalysed the 5' RACE reads using MiXCR and keeps one entry per CDR3 protein. This table has some 350,000 distinct CDR3 sequences, approximately 4% appearing once. The V gene is TRBV18, the J gene TRBJ2-5, with 8 bases aligning to TRBD2. The sequence was collected from a man younger than 30 who received the YFV17D yellow fever vaccine. The sample consisted of PBMCs, taken 5 days after the yellow fever booster vaccination. CDR3 amino acids: CASSKTRAGEETQYF. The CDR3 nucleotides are TGTGCCAGCTCAAAGACTAGAGCGGGGGAAGAGACCCAGTACTTC. The full variable domain, with the rest looked up from reference TRBV18 and TRBJ2-5, is NAGVMQNPRHLVRRRGQEARLRCSPMKGHSHVYWYRQLPEEGLKFMVYLQKENIIDESGMPKERFSAEFPKEGPSILRIQQVVRGDSAAYFCASSKTRAGEETQYFGPGTRLLVL.